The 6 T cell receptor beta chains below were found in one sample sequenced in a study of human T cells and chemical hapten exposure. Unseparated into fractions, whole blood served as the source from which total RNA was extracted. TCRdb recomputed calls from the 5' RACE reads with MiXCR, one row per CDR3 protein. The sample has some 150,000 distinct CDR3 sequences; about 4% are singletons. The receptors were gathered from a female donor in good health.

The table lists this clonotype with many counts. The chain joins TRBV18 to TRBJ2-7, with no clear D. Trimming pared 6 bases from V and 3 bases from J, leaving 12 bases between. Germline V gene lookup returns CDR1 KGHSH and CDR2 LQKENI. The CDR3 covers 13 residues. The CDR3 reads CASSPGPSYEQYF. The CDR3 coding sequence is TGTGCCAGCTCTCCAGGACCGAGCTACGAGCAGTACTTC. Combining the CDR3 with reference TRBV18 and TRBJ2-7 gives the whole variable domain NAGVMQNPRHLVRRRGQEARLRCSPMKGHSHVYWYRQLPEEGLKFMVYLQKENIIDESGMPKERFSAEFPKEGPSILRIQQVVRGDSAAYFCASSPGPSYEQYFGPGTRLTVT.

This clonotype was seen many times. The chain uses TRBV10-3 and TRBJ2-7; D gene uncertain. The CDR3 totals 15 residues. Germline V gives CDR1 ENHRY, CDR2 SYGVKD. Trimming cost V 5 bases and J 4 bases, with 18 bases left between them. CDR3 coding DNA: TGTGCCATCAGTTACGGACGGTCAGACGAGTACGAGCAGTACTTC. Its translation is CAISYGRSDEYEQYF.

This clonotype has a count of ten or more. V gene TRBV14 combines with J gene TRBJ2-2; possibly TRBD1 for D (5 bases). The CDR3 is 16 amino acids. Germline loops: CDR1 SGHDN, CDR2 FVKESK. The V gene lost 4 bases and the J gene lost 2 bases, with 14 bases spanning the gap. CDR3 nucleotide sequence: TGTGCCAGCAGCCCTCGACAGCTACTCAACACCGGGGAGCTGTTTTTT. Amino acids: CASSPRQLLNTGELFF.

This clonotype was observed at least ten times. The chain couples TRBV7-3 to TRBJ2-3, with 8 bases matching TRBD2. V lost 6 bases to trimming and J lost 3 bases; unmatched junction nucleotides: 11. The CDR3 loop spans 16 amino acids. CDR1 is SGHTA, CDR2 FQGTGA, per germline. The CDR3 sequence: CASSLTGGARTDTQYF. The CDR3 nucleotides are TGTGCCAGCAGTCTTACGGGGGGGGCGCGTACAGATACGCAGTATTTT. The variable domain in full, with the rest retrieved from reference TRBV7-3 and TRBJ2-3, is GAGVSQTPSNKVTEKGKYVELRCDPISGHTALYWYRQSLGQGPEFLIYFQGTGAADDSGLPNDRFFAVRPEGSVSTLKIQRTERGDSAVYLCASSLTGGARTDTQYFGPGTRLTVL.

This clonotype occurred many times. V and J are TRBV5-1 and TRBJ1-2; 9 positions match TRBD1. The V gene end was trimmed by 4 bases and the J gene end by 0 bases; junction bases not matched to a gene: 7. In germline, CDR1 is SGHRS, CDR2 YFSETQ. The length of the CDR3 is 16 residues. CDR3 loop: CASSTTGGTTNYGYTF. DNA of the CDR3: TGCGCCAGCAGCACAACAGGGGGCACAACTAACTATGGCTACACCTTC. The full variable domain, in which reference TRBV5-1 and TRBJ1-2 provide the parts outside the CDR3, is KAGVTQTPRYLIKTRGQQVTLSCSPISGHRSVSWYQQTPGQGLQFLFEYFSETQRNKGNFPGRFSGRQFSNSRSEMNVSTLELGDSALYLCASSTTGGTTNYGYTFGSGTRLTVV.

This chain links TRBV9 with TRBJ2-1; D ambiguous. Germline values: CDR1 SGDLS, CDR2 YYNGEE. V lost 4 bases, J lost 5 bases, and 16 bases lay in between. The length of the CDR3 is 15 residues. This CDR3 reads CASSPGRRSHNEQFF. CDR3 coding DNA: TGTGCCAGCAGCCCAGGTCGGCGGAGCCACAATGAGCAGTTCTTC.